These 28 T cell receptor beta chains share one sample of origin, sequenced in a study of blood T cell repertoires in COVID-19. Assay: immunoSEQ multiplex PCR; the TCRdb copy retains only in-frame clones and omits some. The table has 60,000 to 80,000 clones, about 87% seen once. The specimen sequenced was peripheral blood. These receptors all come from a woman between 65 and 79 years old with acute or convalescent COVID-19.

The J gene is TRBJ1-5, the V gene TRBV15, with 8 bases identical to TRBD1. Germline V lookup: CDR1 LNHNV, CDR2 YYDKDF (reference sequence). V lost 0 bases, J lost 8 bases, and 3 bases stayed unmatched. The CDR3 loop spans 14 amino acids. CDR3 sequence reads: CATSRDRGQEPQHF. The CDR3 nucleotides read TGTGCCACCAGCAGAGACAGGGGGCAGGAGCCCCAGCATTTT.

This sequence joins TRBV18 and TRBJ1-1; D remains unclear. The CDR3 covers 13 residues. V was trimmed by 3 bases and J by 4 bases, leaving 9 bases between them. Germline CDR1 is KGHSH and CDR2 is LQKENI. The CDR3 DNA reads TGTGCCAGCTCACCTGGACTGAGCACTGAAGCTTTCTTT. Protein sequence: CASSPGLSTEAFF. Drawing the rest from reference TRBV18 and TRBJ1-1, the complete variable domain is NAGVMQNPRHLVRRRGQEARLRCSPMKGHSHVYWYRQLPEEGLKFMVYLQKENIIDESGMPKERFSAEFPKEGPSILRIQQVVRGDSAAYFCASSPGLSTEAFFGQGTRLTVV.

The gene calls are TRBV2 and TRBJ2-5, with D perhaps matching TRBD2 (7 bases). Trimming removed 6 bases at V and 3 bases at J, with 14 bases between. There are 14 residues in the CDR3. The germline V gene encodes CDR1 SNHLY and CDR2 FYNNEI. CDR3 nucleotide sequence: TGTGCCAGCAGGGGGGGGCTAGCGGAAGAGACCCAGTACTTC. Translating it yields CASRGGLAEETQYF. The variable domain in full, with the rest retrieved from reference TRBV2 and TRBJ2-5, is EPEVTQTPSHQVTQMGQEVILRCVPISNHLYFYWYRQILGQKVEFLVSFYNNEISEKSEIFDDQFSVERPDGSNFTLKIRSTKLEDSAMYFCASRGGLAEETQYFGPGTRLLVL.

The chain carries TRBV5-1 and TRBJ2-5; weak D call: TRBD1 (6 bases). Germline V CDR1 and CDR2: SGHRS, YFSETQ. The CDR3 loop spans 15 amino acids. Trimming pared 0 bases from V and 4 bases from J, leaving 13 bases between. The CDR3 DNA reads TGCGCCAGCAGCTTGGCAGGGGCGCCGGCAGAGACCCAGTACTTC. Protein: CASSLAGAPAETQYF.

In this sample, this clone turned up once. The rearrangement uses TRBV5-1 and TRBJ2-1; 7 bases are shared with TRBD1. V shed 4 bases, J shed 7 bases, and the junction held 8 bases outside the gene matches. Germline CDR1 is SGHRS and CDR2 is YFSETQ. The CDR3 is 14 amino acids. The chain's CDR3 is CASSGTAQGNEQFF. The CDR3 DNA reads as TGCGCCAGCAGCGGGACAGCTCAGGGAAATGAGCAGTTCTTC.

The chain uses TRBV19 and TRBJ1-3; TRBD1 matches 9 bases. Germline trimming cut 9 bases from V and 2 bases from J; bases unmatched to any gene: 11. CDR3 length: 16 residues. Germline loops: CDR1 LNHDA, CDR2 SQIVND (reference sequence). DNA for the CDR3: TGTGCCAGCGCCTCTTCCGGGACAGGGCCTGGAAACACCATATATTTT. This encodes CASASSGTGPGNTIYF.

The chain recombines TRBV7-3 with TRBJ1-1; 8 bases line up with TRBD1. The length of the CDR3 is 16 residues. Unmatched junction bases numbered 4, after V lost 0 bases and J lost 1 base. The V gene's germline CDR1 is SGHTA and CDR2 FQGTGA. The CDR3 nucleotides read TGTGCCAGCAGCTTAACCACAGGGGGAGGGAACACTGAAGCTTTCTTT. Translated: CASSLTTGGGNTEAFF.

The chain joins TRBV10-3 to TRBJ1-5, with D perhaps matching TRBD1 (6 bases). The V gene's germline CDR1 is ENHRY and CDR2 SYGVKD. The CDR3 totals 14 residues. Trimming shortened V by 2 bases and J by 7 bases, and 12 bases separated the two germline ends. In DNA, the CDR3 is TGTGCCATCAGTGAGGGACAGAAGGCACAGCCCCAGCATTTT. Its protein is CAISEGQKAQPQHF.

This clone has just one count. The rearrangement uses TRBV7-3 and TRBJ1-1; 7 bases are a match to TRBD1. With V trimmed by 0 bases and J by 3 bases, 7 bases remained unmatched. This CDR3 is 16 amino acids long. The germline CDR1 and CDR2 sequences are SGHTA and FQGTGA. Written as DNA, the CDR3 is TGTGCCAGCAGCTTAACAGGGGGCGGGAAATACACTGAAGCTTTCTTT. Encoded protein: CASSLTGGGKYTEAFF.

The rearrangement uses TRBV30 and TRBJ1-4; the D gene is possibly TRBD1 (5 bases). CDR1 GTSNPN and CDR2 SVGIG come from the germline V gene (reference sequence). V lost 1 base and J lost 4, with 13 bases in between. The CDR3 runs 15 residues. The CDR3 here is CAWSAWRGVNEKLFF. CDR3 nucleotides: TGTGCCTGGAGTGCTTGGAGGGGAGTTAATGAAAAACTGTTTTTT.

The count of this clone is one. The rearrangement uses TRBV7-3 and TRBJ2-7; a possible D gene is TRBD1 (6 bases). CDR1 is SGHTA and CDR2 is FQGTGA in the germline V gene. Trimming stripped 4 bases from V and 2 bases from J, with 15 bases between. The length of the CDR3 is 15 residues. This CDR3 is CASSSGQLLAYEQYF. CDR3 nucleotides: TGTGCCAGCAGCTCCGGACAGCTTCTGGCCTACGAGCAGTACTTC.

The chain combines TRBV9 with TRBJ2-3; 11 bases fit TRBD2. The germline gives CDR1 SGDLS, CDR2 YYNGEE. V lost 0 bases to trimming and J lost 5 bases; unmatched junction nucleotides: 8. CDR3 length: 17 amino acids. The DNA for the CDR3 is TGTGCCAGCAGCGTAGGTGGTAGCGGGGGGGCTGGAGATACGCAGTATTTT. It codes for CASSVGGSGGAGDTQYF.

CDR3: CASRSTSGSYNEQFF. CDR3 bases: TGTGCCAGCAGGTCGACTAGCGGCTCCTACAATGAGCAGTTCTTC. V usage is TRBV7-3 and J usage is TRBJ2-1; 9 bases are shared with TRBD2. J lost 0 bases, V lost 6 bases, and 3 bases had no gene match. Germline CDR1 and CDR2: SGHTA and FQGTGA. The CDR3 spans 15 residues.

This rearrangement joins TRBV7-9 to TRBJ1-1; TRBD1 is a possible D gene (5 bases). The germline V gene has CDR1 SEHNR and CDR2 FQNEAQ (reference sequence). The CDR3 runs to 15 residues. The V gene lost 5 bases and the J gene lost 3 bases, with 16 bases spanning the gap. Here the CDR3 DNA reads TGTGCCAGCAGCCCCGGCAGGGAAAGAGACACTGAAGCTTTCTTT. Its protein product is CASSPGRERDTEAFF.

This clone was counted a few times. V is TRBV4-2 and J is TRBJ2-1; 7 nucleotides agree with TRBD1. The CDR3 totals 16 residues. The germline CDR1 and CDR2 sequences are LGHNA and YNFKEQ. V lost 2 bases, J lost 5 bases, and 9 bases stayed unmatched. In DNA, the CDR3 is TGTGCCAGCAGCCAATATCTCGAGGGACAGAACAATGAGCAGTTCTTC. It translates to CASSQYLEGQNNEQFF.

The chain carries TRBV4-2 and TRBJ1-2; the match to TRBD1 covers 10 bases. Germline lookup yields CDR1 LGHNA and CDR2 YNFKEQ. The CDR3 extends over 15 amino acids. V trimming: 7 bases; J trimming: 7 bases; junction bases outside the gene matches: 12. The CDR3 here is CASNHAGQGESGYTF. The CDR3 nucleotides read TGTGCCAGCAACCACGCTGGACAGGGGGAGTCTGGCTACACCTTC.

This chain connects TRBV12-3 or TRBV12-4 to TRBJ2-3, with D possibly TRBD1 on 5 matching bases. Trimming took 7 bases from V and 2 from J, leaving 10 bases between them. The CDR3 has 13 residues. CDR3 sequence: CASNPRDTDTQYF. Here the CDR3 DNA reads TGTGCCAGCAACCCCAGGGACACAGATACGCAGTATTTT.

The chain recombines TRBV13 with TRBJ2-6; weak D call: TRBD2 (6 bases). Germline loops: CDR1 PRHDT, CDR2 FYEKMQ (reference sequence). V dropped 5 bases and J dropped 4 bases, with 9 bases sitting between them. The CDR3 sequence is 14 residues long. The CDR3 region is CASSRGGGANVLTF. The DNA of the CDR3 is TGTGCCAGCAGCCGCGGAGGGGGGGCCAACGTCCTGACTTTC.

The J gene is TRBJ1-4, the V gene TRBV5-1, with D unclear. Per the germline V gene, CDR1 is SGHRS and CDR2 is YFSETQ. Trimming took off 3 bases at V and 8 bases at J, with 8 bases between the two ends. The CDR3 contains 12 residues. The CDR3 region is CASSSTGEKLFF. In nucleotides, the CDR3 is TGCGCCAGCAGCTCTACCGGGGAAAAACTGTTTTTT.

This chain uses TRBV6-1 with TRBJ2-3; 9 bases fit TRBD2. CDR3 length equals 19 residues. J was trimmed by 2 bases and V by 1 base; bases with no gene match: 13. Germline V gene sequence: CDR1 MNHNS, CDR2 SASEGT. The chain's CDR3 is CASSEGWIAGVGDTDTQYF. DNA of the CDR3: TGTGCCAGCAGTGAAGGGTGGATAGCGGGAGTGGGAGACACAGATACGCAGTATTTT.

The chain joins TRBV10-3 to TRBJ1-2; TRBD1 matches at 8 bases. Trimming removed 10 bases from V and 4 bases from J; junction bases left unmatched: 11. The CDR3 consists of 14 residues. Germline CDR1 ENHRY, CDR2 SYGVKD. The CDR3 sequence: CATLGQGASYGYTF. CDR3 DNA sequence: TGTGCCACCTTAGGCCAGGGGGCGAGCTATGGCTACACCTTC.

The V call is TRBV14, the J call TRBJ2-5; D gene ambiguous. V shed 4 bases and J shed 1 base, with 10 bases lying between them. The CDR3 is 14 amino acids. Germline V gives CDR1 SGHDN, CDR2 FVKESK. CDR3 nucleotide sequence: TGTGCCAGCAGCCGGGCGTTGCTCCAAGAGACCCAGTACTTC. Its translation: CASSRALLQETQYF.

This chain joins TRBV13 and TRBJ2-7, with TRBD2 identical over 13 bases. CDR1 PRHDT and CDR2 FYEKMQ come from the germline V gene (reference sequence). V lost 5 bases, J lost 6 bases, and 13 bases stayed unmatched. This CDR3 region has 17 residues. The CDR3 reads CASSRGLAGLLGGEQYF. Here the CDR3 DNA reads TGTGCCAGCAGCCGGGGACTAGCGGGATTACTTGGGGGCGAGCAGTACTTC. Combining the CDR3 with reference TRBV13 and TRBJ2-7 gives the whole variable domain AAGVIQSPRHLIKEKRETATLKCYPIPRHDTVYWYQQGPGQDPQFLISFYEKMQSDKGSIPDRFSAQQFSDYHSELNMSSLELGDSALYFCASSRGLAGLLGGEQYFGPGTRLTVT.

V is TRBV6-5 and J is TRBJ1-4, with D uncertain. Germline V gene sequence: CDR1 MNHEY, CDR2 SVGAGI. Trimming pared 10 bases from V and 4 bases from J, leaving 16 bases between. The CDR3 has 14 amino acids. CDR3 region: CATVEGSLNEKLFF. The CDR3 region has the DNA TGTGCCACAGTGGAGGGCAGCCTTAATGAAAAACTGTTTTTT.

The V and J genes are TRBV19 and TRBJ2-1; 13 bases match TRBD2. The CDR3 sequence is 16 residues long. J gave up 10 bases and V 2 bases, and 8 bases lay outside the gene matches. The V gene's germline CDR1 is LNHDA and CDR2 SQIVND (reference sequence). Written as DNA, the CDR3 is TGTGCCAGTAGTATATCCGGGACTAGCGGGACAGGAGAGCAGTTCTTC. Amino acids: CASSISGTSGTGEQFF.

V usage is TRBV10-3 and J usage is TRBJ2-1; the D is unclear. The V gene's germline CDR1 is ENHRY and CDR2 SYGVKD. The CDR3 is made up of 14 amino acids. Trimming shortened V by 0 bases and J by 9 bases, and 12 bases separated the two germline ends. The CDR3 spells CAISESPQRGEQFF. The CDR3 DNA reads as TGTGCCATCAGTGAGTCCCCTCAGCGAGGTGAGCAGTTCTTC.

This chain uses TRBV27 with TRBJ1-2; TRBD1 aligns across 8 bases. V was clipped by 5 bases and J by 1 base; unmatched bases: 6. The CDR3 is made up of 15 amino acids. The germline V gene has CDR1 MNHEY and CDR2 SMNVEV (reference sequence). CDR3 DNA: TGTGCCAGCAGTCTGGGGGACAGGCTTAACTATGGCTACACCTTC. As protein: CASSLGDRLNYGYTF.

The rearrangement links TRBV20-1 to TRBJ1-1; D gene ambiguous. The CDR3 consists of 11 residues. V lost 8 bases and J 3 bases, leaving 10 bases between the germline ends. The V gene's germline CDR1 is DFQATT and CDR2 SNEGSKA (reference sequence). In DNA form, the CDR3 reads TGCAGTTCTCACCGGTACACTGAAGCTTTCTTT. Translation gives CSSHRYTEAFF.